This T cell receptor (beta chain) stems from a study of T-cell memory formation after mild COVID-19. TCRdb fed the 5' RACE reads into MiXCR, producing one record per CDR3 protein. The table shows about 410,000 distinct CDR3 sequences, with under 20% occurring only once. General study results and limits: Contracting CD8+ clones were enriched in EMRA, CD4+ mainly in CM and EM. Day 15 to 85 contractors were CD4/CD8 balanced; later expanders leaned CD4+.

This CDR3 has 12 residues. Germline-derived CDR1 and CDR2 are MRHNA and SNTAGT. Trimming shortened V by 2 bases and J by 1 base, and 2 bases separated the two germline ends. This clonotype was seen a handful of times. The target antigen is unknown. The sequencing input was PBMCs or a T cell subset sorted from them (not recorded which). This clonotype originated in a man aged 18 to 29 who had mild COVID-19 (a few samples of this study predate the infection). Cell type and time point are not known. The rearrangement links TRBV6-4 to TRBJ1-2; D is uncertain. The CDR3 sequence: CASSDSNYGYTF. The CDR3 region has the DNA TGTGCCAGCAGTGACAGTAACTATGGCTACACCTTC.